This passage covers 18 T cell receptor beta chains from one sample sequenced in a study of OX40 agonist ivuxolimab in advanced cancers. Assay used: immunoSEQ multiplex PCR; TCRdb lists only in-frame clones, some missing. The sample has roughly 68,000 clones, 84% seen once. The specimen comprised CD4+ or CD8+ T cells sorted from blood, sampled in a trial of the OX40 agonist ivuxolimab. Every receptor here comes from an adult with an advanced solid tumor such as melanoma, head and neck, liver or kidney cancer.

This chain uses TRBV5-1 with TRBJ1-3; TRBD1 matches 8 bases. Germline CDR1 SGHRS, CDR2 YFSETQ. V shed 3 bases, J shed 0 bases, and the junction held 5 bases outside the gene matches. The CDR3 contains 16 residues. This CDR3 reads CASSSGQESSGNTIYF. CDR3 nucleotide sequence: TGCGCCAGCAGCTCGGGACAGGAGAGCTCTGGAAACACCATATATTTT.

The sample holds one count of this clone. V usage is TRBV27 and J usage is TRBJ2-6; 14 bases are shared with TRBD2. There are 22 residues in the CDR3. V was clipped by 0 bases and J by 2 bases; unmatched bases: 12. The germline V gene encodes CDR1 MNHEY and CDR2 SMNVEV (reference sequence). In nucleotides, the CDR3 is TGTGCCAGCAGTTTATCACCAAAACCGCCGGGACTAGCGGGAGCTGGGGCCAACGTCCTGACTTTC. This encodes CASSLSPKPPGLAGAGANVLTF.

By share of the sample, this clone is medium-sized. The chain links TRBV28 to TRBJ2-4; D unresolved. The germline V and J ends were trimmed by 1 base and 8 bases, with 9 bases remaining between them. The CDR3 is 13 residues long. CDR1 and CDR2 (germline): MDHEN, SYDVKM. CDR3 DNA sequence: TGTGCCAGCAGTTTATCTGAGTGGGACATTCAGTACTTC. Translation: CASSLSEWDIQYF. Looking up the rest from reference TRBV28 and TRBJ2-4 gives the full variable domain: DVKVTQSSRYLVKRTGEKVFLECVQDMDHENMFWYRQDPGLGLRLIYFSYDVKMKEKGDIPEGYSVSREKKERFSLILESASTNQTSMYLCASSLSEWDIQYFGAGTRLSVL.

CDR3 sequence reads: CASSQRTGNTEAFF. The CDR3 DNA sequence: TGTGCCAGCAGCCAAAGGACGGGGAACACTGAAGCTTTCTTT. The chain has TRBV9 and TRBJ1-1, with D hard to call. CDR1 and CDR2 from the germline V gene are SGDLS and YYNGEE. V dropped 4 bases and J dropped 1 base, with 11 bases sitting between them. The CDR3 extends over 14 amino acids.

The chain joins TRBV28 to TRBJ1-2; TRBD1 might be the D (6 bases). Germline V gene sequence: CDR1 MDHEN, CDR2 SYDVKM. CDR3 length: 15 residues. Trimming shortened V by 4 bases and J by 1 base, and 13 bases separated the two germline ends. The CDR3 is CASSSTGFDNYGYTF. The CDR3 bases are TGTGCCAGCAGTTCAACAGGGTTTGATAACTATGGCTACACCTTC.

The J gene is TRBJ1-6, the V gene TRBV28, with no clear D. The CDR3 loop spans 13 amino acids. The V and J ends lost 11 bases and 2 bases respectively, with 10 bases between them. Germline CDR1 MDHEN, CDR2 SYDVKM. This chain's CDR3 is CAGGGTYNSPLHF. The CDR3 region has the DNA TGTGCCGGAGGCGGGACCTATAATTCACCCCTCCACTTT. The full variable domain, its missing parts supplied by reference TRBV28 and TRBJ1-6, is DVKVTQSSRYLVKRTGEKVFLECVQDMDHENMFWYRQDPGLGLRLIYFSYDVKMKEKGDIPEGYSVSREKKERFSLILESASTNQTSMYLCAGGGTYNSPLHFGNGTRLTVT.

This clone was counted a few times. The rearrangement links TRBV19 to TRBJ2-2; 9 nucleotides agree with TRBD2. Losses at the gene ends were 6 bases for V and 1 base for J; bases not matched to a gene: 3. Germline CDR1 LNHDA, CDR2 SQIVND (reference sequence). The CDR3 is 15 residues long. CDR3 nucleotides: TGTGCCAGTAGAAGCGGGAGGCAGAACACCGGGGAGCTGTTTTTT. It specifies CASRSGRQNTGELFF.

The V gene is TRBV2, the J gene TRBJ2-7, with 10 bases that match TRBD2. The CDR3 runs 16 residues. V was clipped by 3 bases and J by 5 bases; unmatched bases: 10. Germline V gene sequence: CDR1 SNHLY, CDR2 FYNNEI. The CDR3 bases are TGTGCCAGCAGTGAGCGAGTAGCGGGAGGCGAAGACGAGCAGTACTTC. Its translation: CASSERVAGGEDEQYF.

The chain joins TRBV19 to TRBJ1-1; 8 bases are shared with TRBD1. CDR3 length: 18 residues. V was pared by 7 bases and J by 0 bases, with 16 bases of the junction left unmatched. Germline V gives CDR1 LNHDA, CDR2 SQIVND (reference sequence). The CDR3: CASTSDRGGLALNTEAFF. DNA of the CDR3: TGTGCCAGTACCTCCGACAGGGGCGGCCTTGCTTTGAACACTGAAGCTTTCTTT.

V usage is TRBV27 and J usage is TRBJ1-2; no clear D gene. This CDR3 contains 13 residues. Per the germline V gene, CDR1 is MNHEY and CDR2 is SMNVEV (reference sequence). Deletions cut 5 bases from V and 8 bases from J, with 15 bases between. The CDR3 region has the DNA TGTGCCAGCAGTCCCCACTTTAAGGGAGGCTACACCTTC. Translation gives CASSPHFKGGYTF.

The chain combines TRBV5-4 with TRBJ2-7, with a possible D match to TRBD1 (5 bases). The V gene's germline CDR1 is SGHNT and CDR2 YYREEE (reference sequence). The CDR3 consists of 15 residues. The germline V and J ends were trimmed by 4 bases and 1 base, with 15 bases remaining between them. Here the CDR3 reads CASSQSGLVSYEQYF. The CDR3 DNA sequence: TGTGCCAGCAGCCAGTCAGGGTTGGTGTCCTACGAGCAGTACTTC.

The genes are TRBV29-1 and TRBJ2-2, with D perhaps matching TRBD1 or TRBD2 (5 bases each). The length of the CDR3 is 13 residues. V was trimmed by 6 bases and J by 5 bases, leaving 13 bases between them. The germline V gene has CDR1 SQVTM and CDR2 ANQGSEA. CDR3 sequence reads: CSVNRDGTGELFF. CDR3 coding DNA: TGCAGCGTGAACCGGGACGGTACCGGGGAGCTGTTTTTT.

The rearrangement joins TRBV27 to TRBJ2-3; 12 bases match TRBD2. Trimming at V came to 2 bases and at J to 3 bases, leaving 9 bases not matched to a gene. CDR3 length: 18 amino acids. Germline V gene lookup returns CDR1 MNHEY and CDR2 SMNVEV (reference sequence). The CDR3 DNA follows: TGTGCCAGCAGTTTACGGGCCCGGACTAGCGGGAAGACAGATACGCAGTATTTT. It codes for CASSLRARTSGKTDTQYF.

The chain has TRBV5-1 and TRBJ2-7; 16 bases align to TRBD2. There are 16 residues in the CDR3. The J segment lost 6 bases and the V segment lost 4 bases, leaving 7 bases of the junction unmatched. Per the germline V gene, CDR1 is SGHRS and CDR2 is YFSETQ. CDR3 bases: TGCGCCAGCAGCGGGGGGACTAGCGGGAGGGGTCTCGAGCAGTACTTC. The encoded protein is CASSGGTSGRGLEQYF.

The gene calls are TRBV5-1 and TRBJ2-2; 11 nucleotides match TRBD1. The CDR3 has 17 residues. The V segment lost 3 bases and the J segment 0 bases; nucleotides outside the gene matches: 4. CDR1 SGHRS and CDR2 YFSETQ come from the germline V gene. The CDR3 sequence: CASSWTGGFANTGELFF. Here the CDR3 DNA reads TGCGCCAGCAGCTGGACAGGGGGCTTCGCGAACACCGGGGAGCTGTTTTTT. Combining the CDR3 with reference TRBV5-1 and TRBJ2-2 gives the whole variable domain KAGVTQTPRYLIKTRGQQVTLSCSPISGHRSVSWYQQTPGQGLQFLFEYFSETQRNKGNFPGRFSGRQFSNSRSEMNVSTLELGDSALYLCASSWTGGFANTGELFFGEGSRLTVL.

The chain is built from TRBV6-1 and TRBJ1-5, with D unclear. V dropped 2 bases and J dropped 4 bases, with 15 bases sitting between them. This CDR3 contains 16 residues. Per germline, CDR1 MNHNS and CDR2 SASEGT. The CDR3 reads CASSEFPRGRNQPQHF. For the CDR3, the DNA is TGTGCCAGCAGTGAATTCCCCCGGGGTCGAAATCAGCCCCAGCATTTT.

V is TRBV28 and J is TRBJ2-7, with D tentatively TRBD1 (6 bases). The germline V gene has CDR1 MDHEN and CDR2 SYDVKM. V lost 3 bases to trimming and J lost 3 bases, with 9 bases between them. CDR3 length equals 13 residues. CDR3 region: CASSLDRGYEQYF. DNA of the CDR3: TGTGCCAGCAGTTTGGACAGAGGCTACGAGCAGTACTTC.

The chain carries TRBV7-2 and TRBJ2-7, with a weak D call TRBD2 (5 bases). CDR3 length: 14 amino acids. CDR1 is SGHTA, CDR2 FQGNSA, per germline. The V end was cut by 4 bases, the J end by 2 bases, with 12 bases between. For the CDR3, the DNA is TGTGCCAGCAGCTCCCAGGACGGGGCCTACGAGCAGTACTTC. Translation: CASSSQDGAYEQYF.